This T cell receptor (beta chain) came from a study of T-cell reconstitution after alpha-beta-depleted transplantation in children. This CDR3 spans 22 amino acids. V shed 0 bases and J shed 0 bases, with 24 bases lying between them. Molecular barcoding with unique molecular identifiers was used for the TCRbeta library. TCRdb reprocessed the PCR reads via MiXCR and lists one record per CDR3 protein. The sample consists of 60,000 to 100,000 distinct CDR3 sequences, 15% to 20% of them appearing once. The TCR originated in a male patient aged 2-9 years who had a stem cell transplant for acute lymphoblastic leukemia, so the T cells may come from the graft donor. Sequences were derived from PBMCs, mostly from graft donor cells, sampled 360 days after TCRalphabeta/CD19-depleted stem cell transplant. The chain recombines TRBV12-3 or TRBV12-4 with TRBJ2-6; TRBD1 is a possible D gene (5 bases). Here the CDR3 DNA reads TGTGCCAGCAGTTTAGCGCGCCAGGGCAAGAGAGATGATTTCTCTGGGGCCAACGTCCTGACTTTC. Protein product: CASSLARQGKRDDFSGANVLTF.